One sample yielded the 13 T cell receptor beta chains listed below, sequenced in a study of cytomegalovirus exposure and HLA in healthy donors. Assay used: immunoSEQ multiplex PCR; TCRdb lists only in-frame clones, some missing. Of around 250,000 clones in the sample, around 91% were seen once. Material: PBMCs. All receptors derive from a woman in her 30s in good health and CMV-seronegative.

The gene calls are TRBV27 and TRBJ1-4; possible D gene TRBD1, 5 bases. The germline V gene has CDR1 MNHEY and CDR2 SMNVEV (reference sequence). CDR3 size: 15 residues. V was pared by 3 bases and J by 1 base, with 9 bases between. The CDR3 is CASSLRGVTNEKLFF. The CDR3 DNA is TGTGCCAGCAGTTTGCGAGGGGTAACTAATGAAAAACTGTTTTTT.

The chain recombines TRBV4-1 with TRBJ2-7; 9 bases line up with TRBD1. J was trimmed by 6 bases and V by 0 bases; bases with no gene match: 3. The CDR3 spans 14 residues. Germline values: CDR1 MGHRA, CDR2 YSYEKL. This CDR3 reads CASSQDLQGAEQYF. The CDR3 nucleotides read TGCGCCAGCAGCCAAGATCTACAGGGGGCCGAGCAGTACTTC.

The rearrangement joins TRBV30 to TRBJ2-3, with 7 bases that match TRBD2. The CDR3 is 15 residues long. Germline CDR1 is GTSNPN and CDR2 is SVGIG (reference sequence). V was clipped by 3 bases and J by 0 bases; unmatched bases: 6. In DNA, the CDR3 is TGTGCCTGGAGCCCCCTTAGCGGGAGCACAGATACGCAGTATTTT. Protein sequence: CAWSPLSGSTDTQYF.

V and J are TRBV9 and TRBJ2-7, with 7 bases lining up with TRBD1. The germline gives CDR1 SGDLS, CDR2 YYNGEE. The trim removed 4 bases at V and 4 bases at J, leaving 11 bases unmatched. This CDR3 is built from 15 residues. The CDR3 bases are TGTGCCAGCAGCTTCAGCCGGGACAGAGGATACGAGCAGTACTTC. Translation gives CASSFSRDRGYEQYF.

CDR3: CASSPRLSSSSYNEQFF. The CDR3 DNA reads TGTGCCAGCTCACCACGGCTCAGCTCGAGCTCCTACAATGAGCAGTTCTTC. J is TRBJ2-1 and V is TRBV18; D not certain. The CDR3 has 17 residues. V lost 1 base and J lost 0, with 13 bases in between. Germline CDR1 is KGHSH and CDR2 is LQKENI.

This sequence joins TRBV4-3 and TRBJ2-5; the match to TRBD1 covers 9 bases. The germline CDR1 and CDR2 sequences are LGHNA and YSLEER. The CDR3 is 16 residues long. V was pared by 0 bases and J by 5 bases, with 7 bases of the junction left unmatched. CDR3 in DNA: TGCGCCAGCAGCCAAGAGGGGGGACAGGGAAGGGAGACCCAGTACTTC. The encoded protein is CASSQEGGQGRETQYF.

The genes are TRBV14 and TRBJ2-6, with D unresolved. Germline V gives CDR1 SGHDN, CDR2 FVKESK. This CDR3 contains 18 residues. Trimming took off 4 bases at V and 0 bases at J, with 16 bases between the two ends. The CDR3 reads CASSPKVRFSSGANVLTF. CDR3 coding DNA: TGTGCCAGCAGCCCAAAAGTTAGATTTAGCTCTGGGGCCAACGTCCTGACTTTC.

As for this clone: The same CDR3 also results from other DNA sequences found in this sample. This chain connects TRBV29-1 to TRBJ2-1; TRBD1 aligns across 8 bases. The CDR3 consists of 13 residues. J lost 5 bases, V lost 4 bases, and 4 bases had no gene match. Germline-derived CDR1 and CDR2 are SQVTM and ANQGSEA. The CDR3 DNA reads TGCAGCGTTGCCCGACAGGGGAACAATGAGCAGTTCTTC. Translated, it gives CSVARQGNNEQFF.

The gene calls are TRBV9 and TRBJ2-2; 9 nucleotides line up with TRBD1. Trimming removed 3 bases from V and 1 base from J; junction bases left unmatched: 4. Looked up from germline, CDR1 is SGDLS and CDR2 is YYNGEE. The CDR3 covers 16 residues. For the CDR3, the DNA is TGTGCCAGCAGCGCACCGGGACAGGGGAACACCGGGGAGCTGTTTTTT. This sequence encodes CASSAPGQGNTGELFF.

CDR3 coding DNA: TGTGCCAGCTTGAGGCGGACCTGGGGCGGGGAGCTGTTTTTT. This encodes CASLRRTWGGELFF. The V call is TRBV28, the J call TRBJ2-2, with no clear D. CDR1 and CDR2 (germline): MDHEN, SYDVKM. The CDR3 loop spans 14 amino acids. V shed 8 bases and J shed 7 bases, with 17 bases lying between them.

This clone has only one observation. This chain connects TRBV5-5 to TRBJ2-1, with 8 bases matching TRBD2. Germline-derived CDR1 and CDR2 are SGHKS and YYEKEE (reference sequence). V lost 0 bases, J lost 4 bases, and 9 bases stayed unmatched. The CDR3 runs 17 residues. CDR3 protein: CASSLDRSLADYNEQFF. The DNA of the CDR3 is TGTGCCAGCAGCTTGGATAGGTCACTAGCGGATTACAATGAGCAGTTCTTC.

The V call is TRBV29-1, the J call TRBJ1-2; tentatively, D is TRBD1 (6 bases). There are 14 residues in the CDR3. CDR1 is SQVTM, CDR2 ANQGSEA, per germline. V gave up 5 bases and J gave up 8 bases, with 21 bases separating them. The CDR3 nucleotides read TGCAGCGTTCGCGAGGGGACACAGGTTAAAGGCTACACCTTC. Encoded protein: CSVREGTQVKGYTF. Drawing the rest from reference TRBV29-1 and TRBJ1-2, the complete variable domain is SAVISQKPSRDICQRGTSLTIQCQVDSQVTMMFWYRQQPGQSLTLIATANQGSEATYESGFVIDKFPISRPNLTFSTLTVSNMSPEDSSIYLCSVREGTQVKGYTFGSGTRLTVV.

The chain recombines TRBV29-1 with TRBJ1-5; 8 positions agree with TRBD1. V gave up 4 bases and J gave up 4 bases; unmatched junction bases: 3. Germline V gene sequence: CDR1 SQVTM, CDR2 ANQGSEA. The CDR3 contains 13 residues. The CDR3 reads CSVGTGRNQPQHF. CDR3 coding DNA: TGCAGCGTTGGGACAGGGAGGAATCAGCCCCAGCATTTT.